These 21 T cell receptor beta chains were sequenced from one sample in a study of human T cells and chemical hapten exposure. TCRdb itself ran the RACE reads through MiXCR, one entry per CDR3 protein. The sample shows more than 300,000 distinct CDR3 sequences, more than 4.5% of them seen only once. Noted time point: pre-sensitization, week 0. The treatment denotes: therapeutic diphenylcyclopropenone sensitization with weekly scalp DPC. The material sequenced was whole blood, taken in connection with sensitization to the hapten diphenylcyclopropenone (DPC). The receptors derive from a woman aged 50 to 65 with alopecia areata. Some clones in this sample may be carry-over from other donors' samples.

V and J are TRBV14 and TRBJ2-1; the match to TRBD1 covers 9 bases. The J segment lost 2 bases and the V segment lost 4 bases, leaving 3 bases of the junction unmatched. CDR3 size: 15 residues. In germline, CDR1 is SGHDN, CDR2 FVKESK. For the CDR3, the DNA is TGTGCCAGCAGCCCGGACAGGGGCCCCTACAATGAGCAGTTCTTC. Its protein is CASSPDRGPYNEQFF.

This clonotype was observed a few times. The gene calls are TRBV29-1 and TRBJ1-2; TRBD1 is a possible D gene (5 bases). Trimming cost V 5 bases and J 8 bases, with 15 bases left between them. The length of the CDR3 is 12 residues. Germline V lookup: CDR1 SQVTM, CDR2 ANQGSEA. CDR3 bases: TGCAGCGTTCCAGGGAGTACAAGCGGCTACACCTTC. The encoded protein is CSVPGSTSGYTF.

This clonotype was recorded a few times. The chain recombines TRBV20-1 with TRBJ2-2; 8 bases fit TRBD1. V shed 5 bases, J shed 2 bases, and the junction held 4 bases outside the gene matches. Germline CDR1 DFQATT, CDR2 SNEGSKA (reference sequence). The CDR3 runs to 14 residues. The CDR3 bases are TGCAGTGCTCTAGACAGGGGAAACACCGGGGAGCTGTTTTTT. It specifies CSALDRGNTGELFF.

The chain couples TRBV20-1 to TRBJ1-5; D is unclear. The CDR3 has 15 residues. V was shortened by 1 base and J by 6 bases, with 16 bases between the two germline ends. Germline CDR1 DFQATT, CDR2 SNEGSKA (reference sequence). CDR3 amino acids: CSARGGGGSTQPQHF. CDR3 DNA sequence: TGCAGTGCTAGAGGGGGTGGTGGAAGTACTCAGCCCCAGCATTTT.

The chain carries TRBV12-3 or TRBV12-4 and TRBJ1-1, with TRBD1 as a possible D gene (6 bases). Between the trimmed V and J ends, which lost 6 bases and 7 bases, there was a span of 12 bases. This CDR3 comprises 12 residues. The CDR3 is CASRFGGDEAFF. The CDR3 nucleotides read TGTGCCAGCAGGTTCGGGGGCGATGAAGCTTTCTTT.

This clonotype was picked up many times. The chain links TRBV11-3 to TRBJ2-2; 8 bases fit TRBD2. The V gene's germline CDR1 is SGHNT and CDR2 YENEEA. V trimming: 4 bases; J trimming: 2 bases; junction bases outside the gene matches: 3. The CDR3 is 15 amino acids. As DNA, the CDR3 is TGTGCCAGCAGCTCCGGGGGGGCTAACACCGGGGAGCTGTTTTTT. This encodes CASSSGGANTGELFF.

The V call is TRBV20-1, the J call TRBJ2-1; the D is unclear. CDR3 length: 14 amino acids. Germline CDR1 is DFQATT and CDR2 is SNEGSKA (reference sequence). Deletions cut 4 bases from V and 2 bases from J, with 12 bases between. The CDR3 loop reads CSAKDVRTYNEQFF. CDR3 coding DNA: TGCAGTGCTAAGGACGTAAGAACCTACAATGAGCAGTTCTTC.

In this sample, this clonotype turned up many times. The CDR3 DNA reads TGTGCCAGCAGCTTACCCGGGGATACAGATACGCAGTATTTT. It codes for CASSLPGDTDTQYF. The V and J genes are TRBV11-2 and TRBJ2-3; maybe TRBD2 (5 bases). This CDR3 contains 14 residues. Trimming left V 2 bases short and J 3 bases short, with 9 bases between. CDR1 SGHAT and CDR2 FQNNGV come from the germline V gene. The full variable domain, in which reference TRBV11-2 and TRBJ2-3 provide the parts outside the CDR3, is EAGVAQSPRYKIIEKRQSVAFWCNPISGHATLYWYQQILGQGPKLLIQFQNNGVVDDSQLPKDRFSAERLKGVDSTLKIQPAKLEDSAVYLCASSLPGDTDTQYFGPGTRLTVL.

The rearrangement joins TRBV12-3 or TRBV12-4 to TRBJ2-1; D is unresolved. CDR3 size: 15 residues. V lost 3 bases, J lost 3 bases, and 12 bases lay in between. This chain's CDR3 is CASSFDPPDYNEQFF. The CDR3 nucleotides read TGTGCCAGCAGTTTTGACCCTCCCGACTACAATGAGCAGTTCTTC.

This clonotype was counted at least ten times. The rearrangement links TRBV7-2 to TRBJ2-7; 15 bases match TRBD2. Germline V CDR1 and CDR2: SGHTA, FQGNSA. V was pared by 9 bases and J by 0 bases, with 12 bases of the junction left unmatched. The CDR3 loop spans 18 amino acids. The CDR3 sequence: CASNQGTSGGISSYEQYF. DNA of the CDR3: TGTGCCAGTAACCAGGGGACTAGCGGGGGGATTAGCTCCTACGAGCAGTACTTC.

The table lists this clonotype with a few counts. The CDR3: CASSQERTRGNTEAFF. The CDR3 region has the DNA TGCGCCAGCAGCCAAGAAAGGACAAGAGGGAACACTGAAGCTTTCTTT. The V and J genes are TRBV4-1 and TRBJ1-1; D perhaps matches TRBD1 (5 bases). This CDR3 is built from 16 residues. With 0 bases removed from V and 1 base from J, the gap between germline ends came to 12 bases. Germline loops: CDR1 MGHRA, CDR2 YSYEKL.

This clonotype was detected ten times or more. J is TRBJ1-1 and V is TRBV20-1; 7 bases fit TRBD1. There are 14 residues in the CDR3. Germline CDR1 reads DFQATT; CDR2 reads SNEGSKA (reference sequence). The V gene end was trimmed by 5 bases and the J gene end by 2 bases; junction bases not matched to a gene: 8. DNA of the CDR3: TGCAGTGCTCCACCGACAGGGTCAAACACTGAAGCTTTCTTT. It translates to CSAPPTGSNTEAFF.

This clonotype was seen many times. The gene calls are TRBV2 and TRBJ2-3; D tentatively fits TRBD1 or TRBD2 (5 bases each). The CDR3 is 16 amino acids. Germline V gives CDR1 SNHLY, CDR2 FYNNEI. The V end lost 4 bases, the J end lost 4 bases, and 18 bases lay between the germline ends. The CDR3 spells CASSVGSDSHSDTQYF. The CDR3 DNA sequence: TGTGCCAGCAGTGTAGGGAGCGACAGTCATTCAGATACGCAGTATTTT.

This clonotype was seen many times. The chain joins TRBV29-1 to TRBJ1-5; 9 bases fit TRBD1. This CDR3 is 13 amino acids long. The V and J ends lost 7 bases and 7 bases, in that order; junction bases with no gene match: 8. CDR1 and CDR2 (germline): SQVTM, ANQGSEA. The CDR3 is CSARRDRDQPQHF. CDR3 coding DNA: TGCAGCGCTAGAAGGGACAGGGACCAGCCCCAGCATTTT.

This clonotype was recorded a few times. The genes are TRBV5-1 and TRBJ2-3; 7 bases align to TRBD1. The CDR3 has 14 amino acids. J was trimmed by 2 bases and V by 5 bases; bases with no gene match: 5. CDR1 SGHRS and CDR2 YFSETQ come from the germline V gene. The DNA of the CDR3 is TGCGCCAGCAGGCTGACAGGGTACACAGATACGCAGTATTTT. Amino acids: CASRLTGYTDTQYF.

The J gene is TRBJ2-1, the V gene TRBV30; D ambiguous. The CDR3 spans 15 residues. Germline lookup yields CDR1 GTSNPN and CDR2 SVGIG (reference sequence). The V end was cut by 1 base, the J end by 0 bases, with 10 bases between. Written as DNA, the CDR3 is TGTGCCTGGAGTGGGACCCTGAGCTCCTACAATGAGCAGTTCTTC. Residues: CAWSGTLSSYNEQFF.

This clonotype has ten or more counts. The chain recombines TRBV3-1 with TRBJ2-2; D not resolved. CDR1 is LGHDT and CDR2 is YNNKEL in the germline V gene (reference sequence). The length of the CDR3 is 14 residues. With 3 bases removed from V and 8 bases from J, the gap between germline ends came to 13 bases. The CDR3 region is CASSQESIAGELFF. The CDR3 coding sequence is TGTGCCAGCAGCCAGGAATCGATCGCTGGGGAGCTGTTTTTT.

This clonotype was detected ten times or more. V is TRBV7-8 and J is TRBJ2-1; TRBD2 might be the D (5 bases). Germline V gene data show CDR1 as SGHVS and CDR2 as FQNEAQ. The CDR3 runs 14 residues. V lost 1 base and J 9 bases, leaving 13 bases between the germline ends. The CDR3 region is CASSLEVDSTEQFF. CDR3 sequence (DNA): TGTGCCAGCAGCTTAGAAGTGGACTCCACTGAGCAGTTCTTC.

The chain employs TRBV4-3 and TRBJ1-2, with TRBD1 matching 10 bases. Germline lookup yields CDR1 LGHNA and CDR2 YSLEER. CDR3 size: 16 residues. Unmatched junction bases numbered 11, after V lost 0 bases and J lost 10 bases. CDR3 in DNA: TGCGCCAGCAGCCAAGATCTTGGGGGACAGGGGAGATCCTACACCTTC. This gives the protein CASSQDLGGQGRSYTF.

This clonotype appeared a few times. The CDR3 loop reads CAISEPGQNSPLHF. DNA of the CDR3: TGTGCCATCAGTGAGCCGGGACAGAATTCACCCCTCCACTTT. V and J are TRBV10-3 and TRBJ1-6, with 7 bases fitting TRBD1. The CDR3 runs 14 residues. CDR1 is ENHRY and CDR2 is SYGVKD in the germline V gene. J gave up 7 bases and V 2 bases, and 2 bases lay outside the gene matches.

This clonotype appeared a few times. The chain uses TRBV12-5 and TRBJ2-5; 8 bases align to TRBD2. The V and J ends lost 1 base and 5 bases, in that order; junction bases with no gene match: 3. Germline V CDR1 and CDR2: LGHNT, FRNRAP. The CDR3 runs 14 residues. Here the CDR3 DNA reads TGTGCTAGTGGTTTGGGACTAGCGCGGGAGACCCAGTACTTC. It translates to CASGLGLARETQYF.